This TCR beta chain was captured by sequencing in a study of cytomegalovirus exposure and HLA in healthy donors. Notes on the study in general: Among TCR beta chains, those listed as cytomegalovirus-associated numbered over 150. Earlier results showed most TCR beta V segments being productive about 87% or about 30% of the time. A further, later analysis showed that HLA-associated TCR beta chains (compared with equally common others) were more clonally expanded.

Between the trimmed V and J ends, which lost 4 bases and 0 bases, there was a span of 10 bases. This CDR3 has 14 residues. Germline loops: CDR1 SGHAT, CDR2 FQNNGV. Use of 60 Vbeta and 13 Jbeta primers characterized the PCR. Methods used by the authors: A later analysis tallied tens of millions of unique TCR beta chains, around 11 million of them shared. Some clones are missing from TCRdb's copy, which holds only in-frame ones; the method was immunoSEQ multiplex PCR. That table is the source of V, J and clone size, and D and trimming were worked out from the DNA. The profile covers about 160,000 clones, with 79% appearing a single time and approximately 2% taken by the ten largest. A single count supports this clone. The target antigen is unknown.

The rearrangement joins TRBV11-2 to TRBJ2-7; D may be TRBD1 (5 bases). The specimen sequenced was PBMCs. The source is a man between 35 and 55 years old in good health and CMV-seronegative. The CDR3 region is CASSYQTVSYEQYF. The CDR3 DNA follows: TGTGCCAGCAGCTACCAGACAGTCTCCTACGAGCAGTACTTC.